The 18 T cell receptor beta chains listed next were all sequenced from one sample in a study of blood T cells in healthy people across ages. Together with a sample-barcoded 5' primer, a J-beta primer mix was included in a second PCR lasting roughly 6 to 12 cycles. Via MiXCR, TCRdb re-called the 5' RACE reads, giving one row per CDR3 protein. This table holds more than 800,000 distinct CDR3 sequences, under 55% found once. Sequenced material: blood. These receptors were collected from a woman aged 60-70 years in good health.

CDR3 sequence: CSATSGLLYEQYF. The CDR3 DNA reads TGCAGTGCTACTAGCGGGCTCCTCTACGAGCAGTACTTC. The genes are TRBV20-1 and TRBJ2-5, with 8 bases identical to TRBD2. The J call is doubtful: the DNA matches TRBJ2-7 better. Germline-derived CDR1 and CDR2 are DFQATT and SNEGSKA (reference sequence). CDR3 size: 13 residues.

V is TRBV5-6 and J is TRBJ1-2, with D unclear. Deletions cut 4 bases from V and 7 bases from J, with 17 bases between. Germline CDR1 SGHDT, CDR2 YYEEEE. This CDR3 has 14 residues. Written as DNA, the CDR3 is TGTGCCAGCAGCATGGGAAACGCGGCAGGTGGCTACACCTTC. Protein: CASSMGNAAGGYTF.

This chain links TRBV6-5 with TRBJ2-7; D remains unclear. The CDR3 covers 13 residues. Trimming stripped 2 bases from V and 7 bases from J, with 12 bases between. Germline CDR1 MNHEY, CDR2 SVGAGI. CDR3 residues: CASSYTPREEQYF. CDR3 bases: TGTGCCAGCAGTTACACCCCTCGAGAAGAGCAGTACTTC.

This clonotype came up a few times. The rearrangement uses TRBV2 and TRBJ2-2; 8 bases align to TRBD2. The V gene's germline CDR1 is SNHLY and CDR2 FYNNEI. J gave up 6 bases and V 2 bases, and 5 bases lay outside the gene matches. The CDR3 contains 15 residues. CDR3 nucleotides: TGTGCCAGCAGTGAACGAGCGGGAGTGGCCGGGGAGCTGTTTTTT. The encoded protein is CASSERAGVAGELFF.

The V and J genes are TRBV10-1 and TRBJ2-1; the match to TRBD1 covers 7 bases. CDR3 length: 14 amino acids. The ends lost 5 bases at V and 10 bases at J; junction bases unmatched: 11. Germline V lookup: CDR1 WNHNN, CDR2 SYGVQD (reference sequence). The CDR3 DNA reads as TGCGCCAGCAGTAGAGGGGGCAGCTCCTACGAGCAGTTCTTC. This encodes CASSRGGSSYEQFF.

This clonotype was detected a few times. This rearrangement joins TRBV6-1 to TRBJ2-1; D perhaps matches TRBD2 (5 bases). This CDR3 is built from 13 residues. The germline CDR1 and CDR2 sequences are MNHNS and SASEGT. Trimming cost V 10 bases and J 2 bases, with 12 bases left between them. In nucleotides, the CDR3 is TGTGCCACCGGGGTGGGCCCCTACAATGAGCAGTTCTTC. As protein: CATGVGPYNEQFF.

This rearrangement joins TRBV25-1 to TRBJ2-1; D is possibly TRBD1 (7 bases). This CDR3 is built from 14 residues. V lost 7 bases, J lost 7 bases, and 17 bases lay in between. Germline V gene sequence: CDR1 MGHDK, CDR2 SYGVNS. CDR3 region: CASTQGGRLNEQFF. The CDR3 region has the DNA TGTGCCAGCACCCAGGGGGGCAGATTGAATGAGCAGTTCTTC.

This clonotype was seen more than once but under ten times. The chain employs TRBV12-3 or TRBV12-4 and TRBJ2-5; the match to TRBD1 covers 10 bases. The CDR3 is 14 residues long. Trimming removed 7 bases from V and 3 bases from J; junction bases left unmatched: 5. The CDR3 loop is CASTPGQGEETQYF. The CDR3 nucleotides are TGTGCCAGCACCCCCGGACAGGGGGAAGAGACCCAGTACTTC.

This clonotype showed up many times. The chain uses TRBV5-1 and TRBJ1-1; TRBD1 might be the D (5 bases). The CDR3 is 12 residues long. With 3 bases removed from V and 6 bases from J, the gap between germline ends came to 9 bases. Germline V CDR1 and CDR2: SGHRS, YFSETQ. CDR3 region: CASSYQGPEAFF. The CDR3 nucleotides are TGCGCCAGCAGCTACCAGGGACCTGAAGCTTTCTTT.

V gene TRBV11-3 combines with J gene TRBJ2-1; 14 bases are a match to TRBD2. The CDR3 covers 17 residues. Losses at the gene ends were 1 base for V and 5 bases for J; bases not matched to a gene: 4. Germline CDR1 and CDR2: SGHNT and YENEEA. This CDR3 reads CASSLGGLAGADNEQFF. The CDR3 coding sequence is TGTGCCAGCAGCTTAGGGGGACTAGCGGGGGCGGACAATGAGCAGTTCTTC.

The chain joins TRBV5-5 to TRBJ2-7; D possibly uses TRBD1 or TRBD2 (5 bases each). CDR1 and CDR2 from the germline V gene are SGHKS and YYEKEE (reference sequence). There are 15 residues in the CDR3. Trimming removed 1 base from V and 3 bases from J, with 14 bases in between. CDR3 bases: TGTGCCAGCAGCTTGAGATGGGGGACGGACTACGAGCAGTACTTC. It specifies CASSLRWGTDYEQYF. Combining the CDR3 with reference TRBV5-5 and TRBJ2-7 gives the whole variable domain DAGVTQSPTHLIKTRGQQVTLRCSPISGHKSVSWYQQVLGQGPQFIFQYYEKEERGRGNFPDRFSARQFPNYSSELNVNALLLGDSALYLCASSLRWGTDYEQYFGPGTRLTVT.

Concerning this clonotype: An end of the junction does not agree with germline; a read error may underlie this. V is TRBV10-3 and J is TRBJ2-3, with D perhaps being TRBD1 or TRBD2 (5 bases each). Germline V lookup: CDR1 ENHRY, CDR2 SYGVKD. CDR3 length equals 15 residues. The CDR3 sequence: CTISENGAITDTQYF. In DNA, the CDR3 is TGTACCATCAGTGAGAACGGGGCCATTACAGATACGCAGTATTTT.

The chain carries TRBV7-9 and TRBJ1-1; D not certain. V was trimmed by 3 bases and J by 4 bases, leaving 9 bases between them. Germline V CDR1 and CDR2: SEHNR, FQNEAQ (reference sequence). The CDR3 consists of 13 residues. CDR3 in amino acids: CASSFEYSTEAFF. DNA for the CDR3: TGTGCCAGCAGCTTCGAGTACAGCACTGAAGCTTTCTTT.

This clonotype was seen once. The chain combines TRBV14 with TRBJ1-2; D call uncertain. Germline CDR1 and CDR2: SGHDN and FVKESK. CDR3 length equals 15 residues. V was pared by 0 bases and J by 0 bases, with 8 bases between. CDR3 sequence (DNA): TGTGCCAGCAGCCAAGATATAGGGACTAACTATGGCTACACCTTC. Translation: CASSQDIGTNYGYTF.

The genes are TRBV5-1 and TRBJ2-1, with a weak D call TRBD2 (5 bases). In germline, CDR1 is SGHRS, CDR2 YFSETQ. V was shortened by 0 bases and J by 8 bases, with 18 bases between the two germline ends. This CDR3 is 16 amino acids long. CDR3 loop: CASSLGQREPGDEQFF. The CDR3 nucleotides are TGCGCCAGCAGCTTGGGTCAGAGGGAGCCCGGGGATGAGCAGTTCTTC.

This clonotype was seen a few times. The chain employs TRBV7-6 and TRBJ2-3, with 8 bases aligning to TRBD2. The V gene end was trimmed by 1 base and the J gene end by 2 bases; junction bases not matched to a gene: 5. This CDR3 is 16 amino acids long. Germline assignment: CDR1 SGHVS and CDR2 FNYEAQ. This CDR3 reads CASSLGGSGATDTQYF. In DNA form, the CDR3 reads TGTGCCAGCAGCTTAGGGGGTAGCGGGGCCACAGATACGCAGTATTTT. Variable domain in full (rest from reference TRBV7-6 and TRBJ2-3): GAGVSQSPRYKVTKRGQDVALRCDPISGHVSLYWYRQALGQGPEFLTYFNYEAQQDKSGLPNDRFSAERPEGSISTLTIQRTEQRDSAMYRCASSLGGSGATDTQYFGPGTRLTVL.

The chain has TRBV20-1 and TRBJ2-5; 8 bases match TRBD1. This CDR3 spans 13 amino acids. J lost 8 bases, V lost 3 bases, and 8 bases had no gene match. Germline loops: CDR1 DFQATT, CDR2 SNEGSKA (reference sequence). The CDR3 region has the DNA TGCAGTGCTAGGGGACAGGAGGGGCGAACCCAGTACTTC. Its translation: CSARGQEGRTQYF.

This clonotype was picked up a small number of times. The DNA is omitted, as the CDR3 cannot be located on it reliably, and the CDR3 follows TCRdb's listing. CDR3: CAISDWALGNNYGCTF. The chain couples TRBV10-3 to TRBJ1-2. Counting both end residues, the CDR3 totals 16 amino acids. Germline CDR1 is ENHRY and CDR2 is SYGVKD.